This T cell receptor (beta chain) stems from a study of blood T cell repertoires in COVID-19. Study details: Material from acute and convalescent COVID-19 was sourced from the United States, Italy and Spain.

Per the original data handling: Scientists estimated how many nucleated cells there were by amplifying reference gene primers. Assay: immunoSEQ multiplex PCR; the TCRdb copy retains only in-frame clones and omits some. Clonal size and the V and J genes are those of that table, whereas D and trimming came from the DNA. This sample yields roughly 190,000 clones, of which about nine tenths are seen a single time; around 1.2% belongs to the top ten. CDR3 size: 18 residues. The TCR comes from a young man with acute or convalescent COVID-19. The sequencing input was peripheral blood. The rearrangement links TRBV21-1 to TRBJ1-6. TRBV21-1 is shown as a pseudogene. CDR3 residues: CASKLHARDSPYNSPLHF. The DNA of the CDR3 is TGTGCCAGCAAACTTCACGCGCGGGACTCCCCGTATAATTCACCCCTCCACTTT.